The text below deals with one T cell receptor beta chain. Germline V gene lookup returns CDR1 MNHEY and CDR2 SMNVEV (reference sequence). V lost 8 bases and J 0 bases, leaving 14 bases between the germline ends. This CDR3 has 14 residues. The data were taken from a study of shared clonotypes between healthy human individuals. This table comes from immunoSEQ multiplex PCR, and its TCRdb copy is limited to in-frame clones, with some not included. The sample shows around 2.1 million clones, roughly 91% of them seen only once. Terminally differentiated effector memory CD45RA+ cells were excluded from the naive CD8 cells, which were CD45RO-negative and positively selected for CCR7.

The material sequenced was naive CD8+ T cells from PBMCs. The TCR was taken from a man in his late teens or twenties in good health. Some clones in this sample may be carry-over from other donors' samples. V is TRBV27 and J is TRBJ2-7; TRBD2 might be the D (5 bases). CDR3 amino acids: CASQVRVHSYEQYF. The CDR3 coding sequence is TGTGCCAGCCAGGTGCGGGTCCACTCCTACGAGCAGTACTTC.